The T cell receptor (beta chain) under discussion was sequenced for a study of cytomegalovirus exposure and HLA in healthy donors (dated by TCRdb to the late 2010s). Background for the entire study: The 500 to 800 repertoires of the first cohort and the 120 validation repertoires were produced on the same platform, according to a later analysis. The study aimed to test whether signatures of past pathogen exposure could be identified by cataloging public T cell receptors. A separate validation cohort of more than 100 different subjects was used in addition to the roughly 700-subject first cohort. To predict cytomegalovirus infection status, the study brought together high-throughput TCR immunosequencing, statistical association of individual TCRs with disease status, and machine learning. The paper's findings and limits, for the study overall: The classifier was reported to diagnose cytomegalovirus status with high specificity and sensitivity in both the original and validation cohorts. In a later analysis, TCRs clustered in the first cohort were found to also tend to co-occur in the roughly 130 validation repertoires, with about 94% of cluster scores above 0. The authors suggested that the approach could potentially be generalized to other disease states and immunological phenotypes. A later analysis had no HLA typing for the validation cohort, so co-occurrence there was scored across all 130 or so repertoires. The study gave a list of some 150 TCR beta chains associated with cytomegalovirus. In vitro tests confirmed that three of the cytomegalovirus-associated TCR beta chains recognize cytomegalovirus antigens. Most TCR sequences were observed very rarely across donors, whereas some public TCRs were present in many individuals.

On this clone itself: Its antigen has not been determined. Per-base quality was not reported, and no clone a single base away is much larger than it.

The donors were included in the validation cohort of 120 subjects, a group kept apart from the roughly 700-subject first cohort. The CDR3 numbers 16 residues from cysteine through phenylalanine. Only the CDR3 DNA stays, 48 bases, in frame from base 1. As encoded in the germline V gene, CDR1 is ENHRY while CDR2 is SYGVKD. V was cut back by 2 bases and J by 2 bases, leaving a gap of 14 bases between them. The protocol used for the library was the immunoSEQ multiplex PCR assay. The authors processed their data as follows. To diagnose cytomegalovirus status from the catalog of TCR beta chain sequences, a statistical classification framework was built. TCRdb obtained this table from immuneACCESS and retained in-frame rearrangements with V and J assigned. These tables miss some clones; where compared with another copy, unresolved V genes account for less than half of the shortfall, and the remainder is unexplained. Clone size and the V and J calls come from that table; the DNA yielded D and trimming. Present in this sample are over 150,000 clones, 70% to 90% of which were seen just once. The ten largest clones capture under 7% of the sample.

This TCR derives from a woman under 40 in good health and CMV-seronegative. The sequenced sample consisted of PBMCs. The chain links TRBV10-3 with TRBJ2-3; no D gene call is confident. The bases are TGTGCCATCAGTGAGCCCCAGAACAAGAACACAGATACGCAGTATTTT. This codes for CAISEPQNKNTDTQYF.